Listed below are T cell receptor beta chains from one sample, sequenced in a study of blood T cell repertoires in COVID-19. Clones were read by immunoSEQ multiplex PCR, and TCRdb kept only the in-frame ones, dropping some. This sample has about 100,000 clones; 88% occur once, and the top ten carry more than 5.5%. Sequenced sample: peripheral blood. Every receptor here comes from an older woman with acute or convalescent COVID-19. Both conserved end residues are part of each CDR3. A D gene is named only where the DNA matches it firmly. Where a row states a size, it is once, few, many or the class of an expanded clone; other rows omit it.

clone_size	j_call	cdr3_length	v_call	d_call	cdr3_nt	cdr3_aa
NA	TRBJ1-3	13	TRBV28	NA	TGTGCCAGCAGTTTCCCCGTGGGAAACACCATATATTTT	CASSFPVGNTIYF
NA	TRBJ1-1	14	TRBV9	NA	TGTGCCAGCAGCGCGGGACTTAGAAACACTGAAGCTTTCTTT	CASSAGLRNTEAFF
NA	TRBJ1-3	17	TRBV19	NA	TGTGCCAGTAGTATAGACGCGGCCAGCTACTCTGGAAACACCATATATTTT	CASSIDAASYSGNTIYF
once	TRBJ1-5	15	TRBV6-6	TRBD1	TGTGCCAGCAGTTCGACAGGGGGAGGGGTTCAGCCCCAGCATTTT	CASSSTGGGVQPQHF
NA	TRBJ2-3	18	TRBV6-1	TRBD2	TGTGCCAGCAGTGACCCGAAATGGACTAGCCGCACCGAATCTACGCAGTATTTT	CASSDPKWTSRTESTQYF
NA	TRBJ2-5	13	TRBV5-4	TRBD2	TGTGCCAGCAGCCCAGGGACTATAGAGACCCAGTACTTC	CASSPGTIETQYF
NA	TRBJ1-6	16	TRBV5-1	TRBD1	TGCGCCAGCAGCTTGGGTCACGGACAGGGAAATTCACCCCTCCACTTT	CASSLGHGQGNSPLHF
NA	TRBJ2-2	16	TRBV5-1	TRBD1	TGCGCCAGCAGCTTGAGAGTACAGGGGGCAATCGGGGAGCTGTTTTTT	CASSLRVQGAIGELFF
once	TRBJ2-7	14	TRBV2	TRBD1	TGTGCCAGCAGCCCGGACAGGGGGGTCTACGAGCAGTACTTC	CASSPDRGVYEQYF
NA	TRBJ1-6	20	TRBV9	TRBD1	TGTGCCAGCAGCCCCAGACCCGGGACAGCCAACACTTTTCATAATTCACCCCTCCACTTT	CASSPRPGTANTFHNSPLHF
NA	TRBJ1-1	14	TRBV3-1/TRBV3-2	TRBD1	TGTGCCAGCAGCCAAGCCGGGACAGGGGAATCAGCTTTCTTT	CASSQAGTGESAFF
NA	TRBJ2-1	14	TRBV2	TRBD1	TGTGCCAGCAACCGGGACAGGGGATCCAATGAGCAGTTCTTC	CASNRDRGSNEQFF
NA	TRBJ1-3	16	TRBV3-1/TRBV3-2	NA	TGTGCCAGCAGCCAAGTTCCGGGAAACTCTGGAAACACCATATATTTT	CASSQVPGNSGNTIYF
NA	TRBJ2-3	13	TRBV29-1	NA	TGCAGCGTTTTACGGTCTAGCACAGATACGCAGTATTTT	CSVLRSSTDTQYF
NA	TRBJ1-1	15	TRBV19	NA	TGTGCCAGTAGTTTCGCGGGAGGACGGGACACTGAAGCTTTCTTT	CASSFAGGRDTEAFF
NA	TRBJ2-7	15	TRBV10-3	NA	TGTGCCATCAGTGAGAGGGGGTCCGCTGGCAACGAGCAGTACTTC	CAISERGSAGNEQYF
NA	TRBJ2-5	14	TRBV19	TRBD2	TGTGCCAGTGGCAGCGGGAGGGCCGGGGAGACCCAGTACTTC	CASGSGRAGETQYF
NA	TRBJ2-1	20	TRBV27	TRBD2	TGTGCCAGCAGTTTTCTCGCTTCGGGAGGCTACGCGGGCTCCTACAATGAGCAGTTCTTC	CASSFLASGGYAGSYNEQFF
NA	TRBJ1-1	15	TRBV7-8	TRBD1	TGTGCCAGCAGCTTAATGAGACAGGGGCTCACTGAAGCTTTCTTT	CASSLMRQGLTEAFF
once	TRBJ1-4	12	TRBV6-5	TRBD1	TGTGCCAGCGACAGGGCCAAAGAAAAACTGTTTTTT	CASDRAKEKLFF
NA	TRBJ2-5	15	TRBV9	TRBD1	TGTGCCAGCAGCGTCGATTGGGCAGGGGGAGAGACCCAGTACTTC	CASSVDWAGGETQYF
few	TRBJ2-2	12	TRBV19	NA	TGTGCCAGTACCACTAGTCCCGGGGAGCTGTTTTTT	CASTTSPGELFF
NA	TRBJ1-5	15	TRBV19	NA	TGTGCCAGTAGTATAATGGGAGATAGCAATCAGCCCCAGCATTTT	CASSIMGDSNQPQHF
NA	TRBJ1-2	15	TRBV28	NA	TGTGCCAGCAGTTTAGTGACATTAGAAATCTATGGCTACACCTTC	CASSLVTLEIYGYTF
NA	TRBJ2-3	12	TRBV5-1	NA	TGCGCCAGCAGTCCCCGGGAAGATACGCAGTATTTT	CASSPREDTQYF
few	TRBJ1-2	15	TRBV30	NA	TGTGCCTGGAGTCAGTACAGGACACCTAACTATGGCTACACCTTC	CAWSQYRTPNYGYTF
once	TRBJ1-2	15	TRBV27	TRBD1	TGTGCCAGCAGCCTATCAGGGGGGACAGGGAATGGCTACACCTTC	CASSLSGGTGNGYTF
NA	TRBJ2-1	15	TRBV19	TRBD2	TGTGCCAGTAAGGTCACTAGCGGTACCTACAATGAGCAGTTCTTC	CASKVTSGTYNEQFF
NA	TRBJ2-5	14	TRBV4-2	NA	TGTGCCAGCAGCCAAGACCGCGGGGAAGAAACCCAGTACTTC	CASSQDRGEETQYF
NA	TRBJ1-2	14	TRBV6-6	TRBD1	TGTGCCAGCAGTTCGCAAGACAGGGGGTATGGCTACACCTTC	CASSSQDRGYGYTF
NA	TRBJ1-1	12	TRBV6-5	NA	TGTGCCAGCGCGGGAGAACGAACTGAAGCTTTCTTT	CASAGERTEAFF